This TCR beta chain was captured in a study of Graves' ophthalmopathy and Graves' hyperthyroidism. Amplified TCR beta CDR3 regions were obtained using RNA transcripts as template. Second-round multiplex PCR followed a first-round RT-PCR using HTBI primers. One entry per CDR3 protein, called by TCRdb with MiXCR from the multiplex PCR reads. The table includes hundreds of thousands of distinct CDR3 sequences, about 22% detected once. Per germline, CDR1 SGHAT and CDR2 FQNNGV. Trimming left V 5 bases short and J 7 bases short, with 26 bases between. The CDR3 spans 17 residues. Worth noting for this clonotype: A read error is possible here, since a much larger clone lies one base away.

The origin of this receptor is a woman aged 45-60 years with Graves' ophthalmopathy. The rearrangement joins TRBV11-2 to TRBJ2-5, with D perhaps TRBD2 (7 bases). Material: peripheral blood. CDR3 residues: CASSPVRRGPHRGTQYF. The DNA for the CDR3 is TGTGCCAGCAGCCCCGTCCGGCGGGGGCCCCACCGGGGGACCCAGTACTTC.